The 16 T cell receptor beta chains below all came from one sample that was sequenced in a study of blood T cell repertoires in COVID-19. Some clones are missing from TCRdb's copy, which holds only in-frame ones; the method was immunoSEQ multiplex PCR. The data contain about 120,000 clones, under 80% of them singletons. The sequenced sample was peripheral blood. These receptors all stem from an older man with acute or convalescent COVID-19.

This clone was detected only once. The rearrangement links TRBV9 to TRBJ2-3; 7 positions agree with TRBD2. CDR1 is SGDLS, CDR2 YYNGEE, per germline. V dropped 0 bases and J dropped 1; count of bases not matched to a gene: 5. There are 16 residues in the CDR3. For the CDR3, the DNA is TGTGCCAGCAGCGTAGAATCTAGCGGAGGCACAGATACGCAGTATTTT. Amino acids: CASSVESSGGTDTQYF. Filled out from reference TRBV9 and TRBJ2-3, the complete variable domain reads DSGVTQTPKHLITATGQRVTLRCSPRSGDLSVYWYQQSLDQGLQFLIQYYNGEERAKGNILERFSAQQFPDLHSELNLSSLELGDSALYFCASSVESSGGTDTQYFGPGTRLTVL.

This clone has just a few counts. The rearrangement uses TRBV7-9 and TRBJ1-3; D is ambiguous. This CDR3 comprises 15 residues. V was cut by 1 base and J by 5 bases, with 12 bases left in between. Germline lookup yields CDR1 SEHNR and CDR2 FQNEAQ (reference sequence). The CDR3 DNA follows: TGTGCCAGCAGCTTAGGACTACAGCCCAGAAACACCATATATTTT. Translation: CASSLGLQPRNTIYF.

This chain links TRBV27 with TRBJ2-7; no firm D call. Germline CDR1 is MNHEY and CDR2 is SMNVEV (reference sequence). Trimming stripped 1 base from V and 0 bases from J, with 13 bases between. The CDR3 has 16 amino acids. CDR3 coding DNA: TGTGCCAGCAGTTTATTCGTACATGGGCTCTCCTACGAGCAGTACTTC. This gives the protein CASSLFVHGLSYEQYF.

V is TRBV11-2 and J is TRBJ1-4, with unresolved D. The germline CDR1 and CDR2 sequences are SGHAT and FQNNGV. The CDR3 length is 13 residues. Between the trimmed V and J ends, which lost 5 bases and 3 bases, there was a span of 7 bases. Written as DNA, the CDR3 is TGTGCCAGCAGCCGAGGGCCTAATGAAAAACTGTTTTTT. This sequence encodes CASSRGPNEKLFF.

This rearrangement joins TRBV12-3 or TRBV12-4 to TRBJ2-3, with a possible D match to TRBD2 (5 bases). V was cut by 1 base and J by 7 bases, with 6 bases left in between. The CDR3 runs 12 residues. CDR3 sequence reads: CASSLGTYTQYF. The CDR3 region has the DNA TGTGCCAGCAGTTTAGGGACTTATACGCAGTATTTT.

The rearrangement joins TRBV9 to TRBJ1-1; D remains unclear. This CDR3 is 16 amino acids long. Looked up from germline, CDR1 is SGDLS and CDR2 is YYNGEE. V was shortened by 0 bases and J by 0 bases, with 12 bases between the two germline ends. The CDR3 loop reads CASSVDSSALNTEAFF. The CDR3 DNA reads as TGTGCCAGCAGCGTAGATAGCTCGGCCCTGAACACTGAAGCTTTCTTT. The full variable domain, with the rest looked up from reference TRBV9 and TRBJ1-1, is DSGVTQTPKHLITATGQRVTLRCSPRSGDLSVYWYQQSLDQGLQFLIQYYNGEERAKGNILERFSAQQFPDLHSELNLSSLELGDSALYFCASSVDSSALNTEAFFGQGTRLTVV.

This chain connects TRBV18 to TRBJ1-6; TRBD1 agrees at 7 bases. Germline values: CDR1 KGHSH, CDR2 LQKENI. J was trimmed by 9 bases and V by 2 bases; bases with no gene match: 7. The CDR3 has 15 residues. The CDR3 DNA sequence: TGTGCCAGCTCACCAGTCAGACAGGGAAGTTCACCCCTCCACTTT. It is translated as CASSPVRQGSSPLHF.

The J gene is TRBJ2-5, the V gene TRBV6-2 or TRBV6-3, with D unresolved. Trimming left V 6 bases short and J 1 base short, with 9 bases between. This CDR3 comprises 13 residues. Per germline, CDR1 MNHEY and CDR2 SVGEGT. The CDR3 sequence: CASSPRSQETQYF. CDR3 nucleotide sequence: TGTGCCAGCAGCCCACGGAGCCAAGAGACCCAGTACTTC.

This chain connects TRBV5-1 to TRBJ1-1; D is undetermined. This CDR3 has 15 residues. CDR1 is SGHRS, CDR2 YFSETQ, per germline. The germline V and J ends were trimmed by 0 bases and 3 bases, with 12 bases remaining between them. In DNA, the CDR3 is TGCGCCAGCAGCTTGGATTCCGTCGGAGACACTGAAGCTTTCTTT. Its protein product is CASSLDSVGDTEAFF.

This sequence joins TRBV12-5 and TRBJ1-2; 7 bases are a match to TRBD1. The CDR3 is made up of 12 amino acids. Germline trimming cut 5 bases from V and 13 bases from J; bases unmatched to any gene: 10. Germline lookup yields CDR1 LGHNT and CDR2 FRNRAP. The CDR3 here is CASGRDSGIFTF. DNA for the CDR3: TGTGCTAGTGGTAGGGACAGTGGCATCTTCACCTTC.

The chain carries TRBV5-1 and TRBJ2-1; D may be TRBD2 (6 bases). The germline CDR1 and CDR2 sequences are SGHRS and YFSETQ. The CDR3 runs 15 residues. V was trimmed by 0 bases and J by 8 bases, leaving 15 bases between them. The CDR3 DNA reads TGCGCCAGCAGCTTGGAGTCGGCGGGGCCGGATGAGCAGTTCTTC. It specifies CASSLESAGPDEQFF. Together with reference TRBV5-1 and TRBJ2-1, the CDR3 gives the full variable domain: KAGVTQTPRYLIKTRGQQVTLSCSPISGHRSVSWYQQTPGQGLQFLFEYFSETQRNKGNFPGRFSGRQFSNSRSEMNVSTLELGDSALYLCASSLESAGPDEQFFGPGTRLTVL.

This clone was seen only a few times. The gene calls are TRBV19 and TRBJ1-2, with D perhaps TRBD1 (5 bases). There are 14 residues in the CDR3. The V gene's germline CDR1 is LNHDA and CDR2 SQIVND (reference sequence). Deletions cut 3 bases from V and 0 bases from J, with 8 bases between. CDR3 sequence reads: CASSIWGANYGYTF. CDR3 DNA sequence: TGTGCCAGTAGTATCTGGGGGGCTAACTATGGCTACACCTTC.

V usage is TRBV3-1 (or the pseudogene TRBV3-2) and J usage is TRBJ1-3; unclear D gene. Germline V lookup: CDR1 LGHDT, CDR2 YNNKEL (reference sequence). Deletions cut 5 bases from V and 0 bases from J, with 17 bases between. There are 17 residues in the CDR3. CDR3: CASSSGQEASSGNTIYF. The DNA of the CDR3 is TGTGCCAGCAGCTCAGGCCAGGAGGCCAGCTCTGGAAACACCATATATTTT.

CDR3 sequence reads: CASSYSRRGGRDTQYF. The CDR3 coding sequence is TGTGCCAGCAGTTACTCGAGGCGGGGGGGCAGAGATACGCAGTATTTT. The chain combines TRBV6-2 or TRBV6-3 with TRBJ2-3, with 9 bases matching TRBD2. Trimming removed 0 bases from V and 5 bases from J; junction bases left unmatched: 6. The CDR3 consists of 16 residues. Germline-derived CDR1 and CDR2 are MNHEY and SVGEGT.

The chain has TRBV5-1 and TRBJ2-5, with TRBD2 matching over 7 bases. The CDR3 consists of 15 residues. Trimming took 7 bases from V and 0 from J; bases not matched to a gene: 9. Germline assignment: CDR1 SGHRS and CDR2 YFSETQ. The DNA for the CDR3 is TGCGCCAGCCAACAAGCGGGGTCGCACCAAGAGACCCAGTACTTC. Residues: CASQQAGSHQETQYF.

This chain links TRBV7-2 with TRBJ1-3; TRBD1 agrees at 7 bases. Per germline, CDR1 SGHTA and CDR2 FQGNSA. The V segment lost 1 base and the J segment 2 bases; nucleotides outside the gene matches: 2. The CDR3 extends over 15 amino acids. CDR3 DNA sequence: TGTGCCAGCAGCTTAGTTACAGGGGCTGGAAACACCATATATTTT. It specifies CASSLVTGAGNTIYF.